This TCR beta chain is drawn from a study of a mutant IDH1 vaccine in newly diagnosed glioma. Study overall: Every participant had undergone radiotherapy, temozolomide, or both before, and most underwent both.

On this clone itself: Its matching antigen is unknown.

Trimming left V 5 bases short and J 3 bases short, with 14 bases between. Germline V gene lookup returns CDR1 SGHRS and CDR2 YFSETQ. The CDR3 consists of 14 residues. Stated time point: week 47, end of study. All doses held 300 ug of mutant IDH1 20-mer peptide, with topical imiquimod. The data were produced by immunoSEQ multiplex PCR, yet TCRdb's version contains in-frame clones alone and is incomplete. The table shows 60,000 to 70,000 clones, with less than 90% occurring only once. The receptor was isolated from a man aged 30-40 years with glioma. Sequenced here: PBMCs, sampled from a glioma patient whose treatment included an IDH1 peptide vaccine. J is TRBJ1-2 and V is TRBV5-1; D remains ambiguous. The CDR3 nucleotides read TGCGCCAGCAGTCACAAAGCTTCGGACTATGGCTACACCTTC. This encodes CASSHKASDYGYTF.